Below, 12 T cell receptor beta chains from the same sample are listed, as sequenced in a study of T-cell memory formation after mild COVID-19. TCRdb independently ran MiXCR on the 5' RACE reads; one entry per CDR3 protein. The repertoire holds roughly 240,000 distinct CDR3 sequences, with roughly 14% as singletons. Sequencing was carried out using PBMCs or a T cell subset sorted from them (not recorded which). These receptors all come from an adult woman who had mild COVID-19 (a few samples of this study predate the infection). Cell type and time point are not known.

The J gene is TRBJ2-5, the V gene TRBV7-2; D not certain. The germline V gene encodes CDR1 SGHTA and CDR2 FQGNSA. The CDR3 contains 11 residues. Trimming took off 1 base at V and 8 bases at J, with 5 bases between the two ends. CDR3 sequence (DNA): TGTGCCAGCAGCTTAGAGTTTACCCAGTACTTC. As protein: CASSLEFTQYF. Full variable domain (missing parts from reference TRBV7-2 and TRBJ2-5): GAGVSQSPSNKVTEKGKDVELRCDPISGHTALYWYRQSLGQGLEFLIYFQGNSAPDKSGLPSDRFSAERTGGSVSTLTIQRTQQEDSAVYLCASSLEFTQYFGPGTRLLVL.

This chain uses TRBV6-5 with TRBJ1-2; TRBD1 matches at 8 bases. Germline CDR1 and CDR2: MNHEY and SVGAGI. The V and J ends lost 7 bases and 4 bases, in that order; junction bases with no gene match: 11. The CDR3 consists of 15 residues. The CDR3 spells CASTNTWTGTYGYTF. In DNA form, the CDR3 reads TGTGCCAGCACTAACACCTGGACAGGGACCTATGGCTACACCTTC.

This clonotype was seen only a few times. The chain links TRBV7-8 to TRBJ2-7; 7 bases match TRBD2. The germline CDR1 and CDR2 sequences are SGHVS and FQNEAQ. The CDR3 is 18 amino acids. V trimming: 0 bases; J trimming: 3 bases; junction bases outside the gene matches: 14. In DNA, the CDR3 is TGTGCCAGCAGCTTAGCGGTCCACCTCGGGGGAGGGAGCTACGAGCAGTACTTC. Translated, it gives CASSLAVHLGGGSYEQYF.

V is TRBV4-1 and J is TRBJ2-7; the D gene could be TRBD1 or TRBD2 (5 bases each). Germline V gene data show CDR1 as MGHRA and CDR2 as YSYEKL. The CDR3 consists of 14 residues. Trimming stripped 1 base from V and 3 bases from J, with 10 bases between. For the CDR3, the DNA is TGCGCCAGCAGCCAAGCCGAGAGGGGCTACGAGCAGTACTTC. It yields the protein CASSQAERGYEQYF.

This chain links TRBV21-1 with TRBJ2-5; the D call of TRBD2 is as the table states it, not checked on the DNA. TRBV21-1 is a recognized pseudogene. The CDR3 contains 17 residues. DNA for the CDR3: TGTGCCAGCAGCAAAGGGCCCCTAGGGGAGGGAGGAGAGACCCAGTACTTC. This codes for CASSKGPLGEGGETQYF.

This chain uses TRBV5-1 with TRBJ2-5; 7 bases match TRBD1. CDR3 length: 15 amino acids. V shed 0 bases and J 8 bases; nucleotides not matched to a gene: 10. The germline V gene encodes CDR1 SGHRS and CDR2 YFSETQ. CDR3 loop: CASSLGSGQTRTQYF. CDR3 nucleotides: TGCGCCAGCAGCTTGGGGTCGGGACAGACTCGCACCCAGTACTTC. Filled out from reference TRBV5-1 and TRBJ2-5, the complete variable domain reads KAGVTQTPRYLIKTRGQQVTLSCSPISGHRSVSWYQQTPGQGLQFLFEYFSETQRNKGNFPGRFSGRQFSNSRSEMNVSTLELGDSALYLCASSLGSGQTRTQYFGPGTRLLVL.

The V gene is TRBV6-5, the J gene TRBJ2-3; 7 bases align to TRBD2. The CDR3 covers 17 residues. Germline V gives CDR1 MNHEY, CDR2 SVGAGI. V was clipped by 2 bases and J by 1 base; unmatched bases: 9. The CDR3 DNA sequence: TGTGCCAGCAGTTACGGCCGGGCGGGAGCAGGCACAGATACGCAGTATTTT. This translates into CASSYGRAGAGTDTQYF.

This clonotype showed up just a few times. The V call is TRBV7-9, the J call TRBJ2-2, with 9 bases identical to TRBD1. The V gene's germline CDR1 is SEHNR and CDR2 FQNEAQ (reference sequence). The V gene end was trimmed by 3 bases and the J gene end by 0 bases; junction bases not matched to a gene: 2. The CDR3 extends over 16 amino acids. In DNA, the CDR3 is TGTGCCAGCAGCTTCCGGACAGGGGCGAACACCGGGGAGCTGTTTTTT. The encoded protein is CASSFRTGANTGELFF.

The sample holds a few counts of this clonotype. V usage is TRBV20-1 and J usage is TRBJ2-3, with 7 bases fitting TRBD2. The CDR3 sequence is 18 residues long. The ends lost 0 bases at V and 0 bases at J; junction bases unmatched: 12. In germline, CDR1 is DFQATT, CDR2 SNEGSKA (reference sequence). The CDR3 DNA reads TGCAGTGCTAGAGATCCAGGATTGACTAGCCCTAGCACAGATACGCAGTATTTT. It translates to CSARDPGLTSPSTDTQYF.

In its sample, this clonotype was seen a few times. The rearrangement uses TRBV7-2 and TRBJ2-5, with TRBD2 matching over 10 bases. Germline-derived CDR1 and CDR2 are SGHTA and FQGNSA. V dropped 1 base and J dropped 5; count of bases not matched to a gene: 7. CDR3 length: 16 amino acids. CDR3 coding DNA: TGTGCCAGCAGCTTAGGTTCTAGCGGGAGACTGGAGACCCAGTACTTC. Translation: CASSLGSSGRLETQYF.

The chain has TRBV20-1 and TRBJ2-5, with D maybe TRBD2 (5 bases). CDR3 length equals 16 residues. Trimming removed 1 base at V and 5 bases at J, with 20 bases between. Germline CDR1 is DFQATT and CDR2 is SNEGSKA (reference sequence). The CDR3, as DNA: TGCAGTGCTAGAGGCCCTCTCCGACGGACGGGGGAGACCCAGTACTTC. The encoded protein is CSARGPLRRTGETQYF.

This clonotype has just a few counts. In nucleotides, the CDR3 is TGCGCCAGCAGCCAATACAGGGGGAACACTGAAGCTTTCTTT. Translating it yields CASSQYRGNTEAFF. V gene TRBV5-1 combines with J gene TRBJ1-1, with 7 positions matching TRBD1. This CDR3 has 14 amino acids. Per the germline V gene, CDR1 is SGHRS and CDR2 is YFSETQ. The J segment lost 1 base and the V segment lost 4 bases, leaving 4 bases of the junction unmatched.